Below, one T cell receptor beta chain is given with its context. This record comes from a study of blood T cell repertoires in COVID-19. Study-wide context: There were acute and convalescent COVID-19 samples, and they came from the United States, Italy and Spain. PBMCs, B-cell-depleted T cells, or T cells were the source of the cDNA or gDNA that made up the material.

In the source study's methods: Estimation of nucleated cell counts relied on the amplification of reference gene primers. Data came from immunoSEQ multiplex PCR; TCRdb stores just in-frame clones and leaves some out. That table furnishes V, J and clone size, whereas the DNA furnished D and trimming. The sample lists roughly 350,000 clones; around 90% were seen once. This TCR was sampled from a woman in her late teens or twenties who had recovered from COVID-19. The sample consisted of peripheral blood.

The DNA for the CDR3 is TGTGCCAGCAGTGGAGTACAGGGGACCAACTATGGCTACACCTTC. It encodes CASSGVQGTNYGYTF. The J gene is TRBJ1-2, the V gene TRBV25-1, with 7 positions matching TRBD1. The CDR3 covers 15 residues. Germline trimming cut 4 bases from V and 2 bases from J; bases unmatched to any gene: 7. CDR1 and CDR2 from the germline V gene are MGHDK and SYGVNS.